The 18 T cell receptor beta chains below come from one sample, sequenced in a study of read filtering for tumor transcriptome and immune sequencing. This library used about 360 ng RNA and molecular barcoded adaptors spanning alpha/delta and beta/gamma chains. MiXCR, run by TCRdb on the reads, gives a single entry per CDR3 protein. The repertoire holds tens of thousands of distinct CDR3 sequences, with roughly 21% as singletons. The sample taken for sequencing was a population of CD138-negative cells sorted from bone marrow. These receptors were obtained from a donor aged 40 or over with multiple myeloma.

CDR3: CASSINNQPQHF. The CDR3 bases are TGTGCCAGTAGTATAAATAATCAGCCCCAGCATTTT. This chain connects TRBV19 to TRBJ1-5; D gene ambiguous. V lost 2 bases and J 4 bases, leaving 3 bases between the germline ends. The CDR3 has 12 amino acids. Looked up from germline, CDR1 is LNHDA and CDR2 is SQIVND (reference sequence).

This clonotype came up many times. The V gene is TRBV5-1, the J gene TRBJ2-1; 9 bases match TRBD2. The CDR3 length is 15 residues. The V and J ends lost 0 bases and 6 bases, in that order; junction bases with no gene match: 4. Germline CDR1 reads SGHRS; CDR2 reads YFSETQ. The CDR3 DNA reads as TGCGCCAGCAGCTTGGCCGGGACTAGCATCAATGAGCAGTTCTTC. This encodes CASSLAGTSINEQFF.

There are many counts of this clonotype. V is TRBV7-9 and J is TRBJ1-1; D perhaps matches TRBD1 (5 bases). Between the trimmed V and J ends, which lost 0 bases and 1 base, there was a span of 12 bases. Looked up from germline, CDR1 is SEHNR and CDR2 is FQNEAQ (reference sequence). The CDR3 contains 16 residues. CDR3 sequence reads: CASSLAYGAGNTEAFF. The CDR3, as DNA: TGTGCCAGCAGCTTAGCTTACGGGGCAGGGAACACTGAAGCTTTCTTT.

This clonotype was recorded at least ten times. This chain joins TRBV11-1 and TRBJ2-1; no clear D gene. Trimming took off 6 bases at V and 6 bases at J, with 18 bases between the two ends. In germline, CDR1 is SGHAT, CDR2 FQDESV (reference sequence). The CDR3 runs to 15 residues. The chain's CDR3 is CASRRSADLSNEQFF. In DNA form, the CDR3 reads TGTGCCAGCAGAAGGAGCGCCGATCTCAGCAATGAGCAGTTCTTC.

The chain recombines TRBV21-1 with TRBJ2-2; the table calls TRBD1, which could not be checked here. TRBV21-1 is a pseudogene. The CDR3 loop spans 15 amino acids. In nucleotides, the CDR3 is TGTGCCAGCACCGTTCCCAGGGGATACACCGGGGAGCTGTTTTTT. Translation: CASTVPRGYTGELFF.

This chain uses TRBV20-1 with TRBJ1-5; TRBD1 matches at 9 bases. With V trimmed by 6 bases and J by 6 bases, 3 bases remained unmatched. This CDR3 is built from 12 residues. Germline CDR1 and CDR2: DFQATT and SNEGSKA (reference sequence). The CDR3 is CSAGQGSQPQHF. The CDR3 DNA reads as TGCAGTGCAGGACAGGGGAGTCAGCCCCAGCATTTT.

The rearrangement joins TRBV19 to TRBJ2-2; D gene uncertain. The CDR3 sequence is 13 residues long. Trimming left V 7 bases short and J 6 bases short, with 12 bases between. The germline gives CDR1 LNHDA, CDR2 SQIVND (reference sequence). CDR3 nucleotide sequence: TGTGCCAGTATTGAACAGTCCGCCGGGGAGCTGTTTTTT. Its translation is CASIEQSAGELFF.

This clonotype appeared many times. CDR3 DNA sequence: TGTGCCAGCAGGCACAAGCTGGACAGAACCTACGAGCAGTACTTC. Translating it yields CASRHKLDRTYEQYF. V gene TRBV2 combines with J gene TRBJ2-7; maybe TRBD1 (6 bases). CDR1 and CDR2 (germline): SNHLY, FYNNEI. Trimming shortened V by 6 bases and J by 2 bases, and 17 bases separated the two germline ends. The CDR3 consists of 15 residues.

In this sample, this clonotype turned up a few times. The J gene is TRBJ2-1, the V gene TRBV12-3 or TRBV12-4; TRBD2 matches at 11 bases. Trimming at V came to 5 bases and at J to 7 bases, leaving 4 bases not matched to a gene. CDR3 length: 14 residues. The CDR3 here is CASSRRTSGNEQFF. For the CDR3, the DNA is TGTGCCAGCAGTCGAAGGACTAGCGGGAATGAGCAGTTCTTC.

This clonotype has a count of ten or more. The rearrangement uses TRBV7-9 and TRBJ2-2; the match to TRBD2 covers 10 bases. J lost 3 bases, V lost 5 bases, and 9 bases had no gene match. The germline V gene encodes CDR1 SEHNR and CDR2 FQNEAQ (reference sequence). This CDR3 spans 17 amino acids. The CDR3 spells CASSRSLAGVHTGELFF. The CDR3 DNA sequence: TGTGCCAGCAGCCGTTCGCTAGCGGGGGTTCACACCGGGGAGCTGTTTTTT. The entire variable domain, with the rest obtained from reference TRBV7-9 and TRBJ2-2, is as follows: DTGVSQNPRHKITKRGQNVTFRCDPISEHNRLYWYRQTLGQGPEFLTYFQNEAQLEKSRLLSDRFSAERPKGSFSTLEIQRTEQGDSAMYLCASSRSLAGVHTGELFFGEGSRLTVL.

This clonotype came up many times. The chain couples TRBV7-3 to TRBJ2-2; 7 bases agree with TRBD2. The germline V gene has CDR1 SGHTA and CDR2 FQGTGA. V trimming: 0 bases; J trimming: 5 bases; junction bases outside the gene matches: 6. CDR3 length: 16 amino acids. The CDR3 DNA is TGTGCCAGCAGCTTAACTGGGACTACCATGACCGGGGAGCTGTTTTTT. Its protein is CASSLTGTTMTGELFF. The complete variable domain, with remaining parts taken from reference TRBV7-3 and TRBJ2-2, reads GAGVSQTPSNKVTEKGKYVELRCDPISGHTALYWYRQSLGQGPEFLIYFQGTGAADDSGLPNDRFFAVRPEGSVSTLKIQRTERGDSAVYLCASSLTGTTMTGELFFGEGSRLTVL.

Comments on this clonotype: This may be a read error, as it is one base from a much larger clone. V usage is TRBV5-1 and J usage is TRBJ2-7; a possible D gene is TRBD2 (6 bases). This CDR3 region has 13 residues. Per germline, CDR1 SGHRS and CDR2 YFSETQ. V was cut by 4 bases and J by 5 bases, with 13 bases left in between. This CDR3 reads CASSLAFMNEQYF. In DNA, the CDR3 is TGCGCCAGCAGCCTAGCGTTCATGAACGAGCAGTACTTC.

A remark on this clonotype: A read error may be the cause here, since a much bigger clone is one base away. The V gene is TRBV7-9, the J gene TRBJ2-7, with a possible D match to TRBD1 (6 bases). Germline values: CDR1 SEHNR, CDR2 FQNEAQ (reference sequence). V lost 2 bases and J lost 0, with 8 bases in between. This CDR3 is 14 amino acids long. The CDR3 nucleotides are TGTGCCAGCAGCTTAAGACAGGCCTCCTACGAGCAGTACTTC. It yields the protein CASSLRQASYEQYF.

This clonotype has at least ten counts. In DNA, the CDR3 is TGTGCCAGCAGCCTATCAAGCTCCTACAATGAGCAGTTCTTC. It encodes CASSLSSSYNEQFF. V usage is TRBV3-1 and J usage is TRBJ2-1; D not resolved. This CDR3 is built from 14 residues. The V gene's germline CDR1 is LGHDT and CDR2 YNNKEL (reference sequence). The germline V and J ends were trimmed by 4 bases and 0 bases, with 7 bases remaining between them.

The table lists this clonotype with a few counts. The chain joins TRBV29-1 to TRBJ2-1, with 9 bases lining up with TRBD1. After removal of 5 bases from V and 7 bases from J, the junction contained 6 bases not matched to a gene. Germline loops: CDR1 SQVTM, CDR2 ANQGSEA. This CDR3 region has 13 residues. CDR3 region: CSVLGQGPNEQFF. The CDR3 nucleotides are TGCAGCGTTCTGGGACAGGGACCAAATGAGCAGTTCTTC.

This clonotype was seen repeatedly, ten times or more. V is TRBV5-1 and J is TRBJ2-2, with 9 bases fitting TRBD2. J gave up 3 bases and V 2 bases, and 5 bases lay outside the gene matches. The germline V gene has CDR1 SGHRS and CDR2 YFSETQ. The CDR3 contains 16 residues. The chain's CDR3 is CASSFLAGMDTGELFF. Here the CDR3 DNA reads TGCGCCAGCAGCTTTCTAGCGGGGATGGACACCGGGGAGCTGTTTTTT.

This clonotype occurred many times. This chain connects TRBV2 to TRBJ2-5; TRBD1 aligns across 10 bases. This CDR3 has 14 amino acids. With 8 bases clipped from V and 5 bases from J, the junction kept 8 bases outside the gene matches. Germline V lookup: CDR1 SNHLY, CDR2 FYNNEI. CDR3 sequence reads: CASLQGQGSETQYF. Here the CDR3 DNA reads TGTGCCAGCCTACAGGGACAGGGGTCCGAGACCCAGTACTTC.

This clonotype has a count of ten or more. The chain combines TRBV29-1 with TRBJ2-3, with D possibly matching TRBD2 (6 bases). Germline CDR1 is SQVTM and CDR2 is ANQGSEA. The V and J ends lost 7 bases and 2 bases respectively, with 13 bases between them. This CDR3 region has 13 residues. The CDR3 DNA reads TGCAGCGCTCCGGGACTCCTCACAGATACGCAGTATTTT. Amino acid sequence: CSAPGLLTDTQYF.